These 2 T cell receptor beta chains share one sample of origin, sequenced in a study of technical replicates of blood from a handful of donors. Assay: immunoSEQ multiplex PCR; the TCRdb copy retains only in-frame clones and omits some. This table holds tens of thousands of clones, approximately 92% found once. The sequencing input was T cells isolated from PBMCs. These receptors were taken from a human donor in good health. Some clones in this sample may be carry-over from other donors' samples.

V and J are TRBV30 and TRBJ2-2; 9 nucleotides match TRBD1. Trimming took 3 bases from V and 1 from J; bases not matched to a gene: 0. There are 14 residues in the CDR3. CDR1 is GTSNPN, CDR2 SVGIG, per germline (reference sequence). CDR3: CAWRGQGNTGELFF. The CDR3 DNA reads TGTGCCTGGAGGGGACAGGGGAACACCGGGGAGCTGTTTTTT.

J is TRBJ2-7 and V is TRBV5-6; 12 positions match TRBD1. Germline values: CDR1 SGHDT, CDR2 YYEEEE. Unmatched junction bases numbered 7, after V lost 7 bases and J lost 5 bases. CDR3 length: 14 amino acids. CDR3: CASYVGQGAHEQYF. The CDR3 DNA follows: TGTGCCAGCTATGTGGGACAGGGGGCCCACGAGCAGTACTTC.